The T cell receptor (beta chain) described here comes from a study of T cells in Graves' hyperthyroidism and ophthalmopathy. Findings of the study overall: Ophthalmopathy got predicted by the model a median around 6.8 months before its onset.

The hyperthyroidism patients had all been newly diagnosed, and their disease duration was under 2 months. Their ages ranged from 18 to 65 years. This clonotype was recorded at least ten times. The antigen remains undetermined. The V end was cut by 6 bases, the J end by 4 bases, with 12 bases between. The CDR3 consists of 13 residues. Germline CDR1 MNHNS, CDR2 SASEGT. The CDR3 regions of TCR beta were amplified from RNA transcripts. The HTBI set primed first-round TCR CDR3 RT-PCR. TCRdb itself ran the multiplex PCR reads through MiXCR, one entry per CDR3 protein. Of under 350,000 distinct CDR3 sequences in the sample, approximately 22% were seen once.

This clonotype originated in a woman aged 45-65 years with Graves' hyperthyroidism. The specimen sequenced was blood. V usage is TRBV6-1 and J usage is TRBJ1-2; D unresolved. DNA of the CDR3: TGTGCCAGCAGCGTGGATCGGGGCTATGGCTACACCTTC. It encodes CASSVDRGYGYTF.